The clone carrying this T cell receptor (beta chain) was seen more than once but under ten times. PCR was performed using 60 Vbeta and 13 Jbeta primers. Using immunoSEQ multiplex PCR, the repertoire was profiled, and TCRdb retains in-frame clones only, with some absent. This table holds roughly 80,000 clones, roughly 69% found once. Germline V gene sequence: CDR1 SEHNR, CDR2 FQNEAQ (reference sequence). Trimming took off 8 bases at V and 2 bases at J, with 16 bases between the two ends. The CDR3 covers 15 residues. The data derive from a study of cytomegalovirus exposure and HLA in healthy donors. The genes are TRBV7-9 and TRBJ2-1, with D perhaps matching TRBD2 (7 bases). Sequences were obtained from PBMCs. The origin of this receptor is a woman between 50 and 59 years old in good health and CMV-seropositive. The CDR3 loop is CASGGADWPYNEQFF. As DNA, the CDR3 is TGTGCCAGCGGGGGGGCGGACTGGCCCTACAATGAGCAGTTCTTC. The full variable domain, completed using reference TRBV7-9 and TRBJ2-1, is DTGVSQNPRHKITKRGQNVTFRCDPISEHNRLYWYRQTLGQGPEFLTYFQNEAQLEKSRLLSDRFSAERPKGSFSTLEIQRTEQGDSAMYLCASGGADWPYNEQFFGPGTRLTVL.